This record concerns one T cell receptor (beta chain) sequence. Its antigen remains undetermined. Per-nucleotide qualities are absent, and no much larger clonotype sits a single base away. Genomic DNA was extracted from sorted cells for sequencing of the TCRbeta CDR3 region. The immunoSEQ Assay was used for sequencing of TCRbeta CDR3 regions. Not all clones reach the TCRdb copy of this immuneACCESS table, which keeps in-frame sequences only. Checked studies attribute under half of the gap to unresolved V genes and leave the rest unexplained. This sample gives around 19,000 clones in total; approximately 72% of them show up just once. Of the sample, 21% falls within the top ten clones. This sample is drawn from a study of OX40 agonist ivuxolimab in advanced cancers. Background for the entire study: Ivuxolimab was an agonistic, fully human IgG2 monoclonal antibody directed against OX40 (CD134), a costimulatory receptor. The monotherapy dose-escalation portion (N of about 47 patients) of the phase I ivuxolimab trial is reported in the paper. Partial responses were achieved by three dose-escalation patients, of whom one had hepatocellular carcinoma and two had cutaneous melanoma. Among the roughly 52 dose-escalation patients, around 19 had hepatocellular carcinoma, roughly 15 melanoma, 9 renal cell carcinoma and 9 head and neck cancer. Peripheral TCRbeta sequencing aimed to test whether ivuxolimab altered TCR sequence diversity and caused clonal T-cell expansion. Intravenous ivuxolimab was administered to patients every 2 weeks at six dose levels: 0.01, 0.1, 0.3, 1.5, 3 and 10 mg/kg. The dose-escalation cohort was 82.7% male with a mean age of around 64 years, ranging from roughly 23 to 90. Prior anti-PD-1, anti-PD-L1 or anti-CTLA-4 therapy was permitted, and checkpoint inhibitors had been received by about two fifths of dose-escalation patients.

The research as a whole found: Clonal expansion of both CD4+ and CD8+ blood T cells was observed from baseline to week 6 at doses 0.1 to 3.0 mg/kg. Partial responders in the 0.1-3.0 mg/kg groups had among the lowest normalized peripheral clonal expansion, especially among CD8+ T cells. The antigen specificity of the clonally expanded peripheral T cells was not determined. Low levels of normalized T-cell clonal expansion were also seen in some nonresponding patients. After ivuxolimab, more expanded clones were found on average in CD8+ T cells than in CD4+ T cells.

The trial excluded patients who had a history of autoimmune disease or who were on systemic immunosuppression. Peripheral blood for TCR sequencing was collected from all dose cohorts at baseline, on cycle 4 day 1, and on cycle 7 day 1. The samples were drawn from a first-in-human, open-label, multicenter phase I dose-escalation trial of ivuxolimab. Adults with locally advanced or metastatic melanoma, renal cell, hepatocellular, or head and neck squamous cell carcinoma were enrolled in the trial. Before TCR sequencing, CD4+ T cells and CD8+ T cells were sorted from peripheral blood as separate populations. The CDR3 goes from the cysteine to the phenylalanine over 15 residues. Just the 45-base CDR3 DNA is kept, in frame starting at base 1. The germline V gene sets CDR1 to MGHDK and CDR2 to SYGVNS. Trimming leaves V shorter by 2 bases and J shorter by 4 bases, with the junction holding 2 bases beyond the gene matches.

In this chain, TRBV25-1 is recombined with TRBJ2-3, with TRBD2 identical over 11 junction bases. The source material was CD4+ or CD8+ T cells sorted from blood, sampled in a trial of the OX40 agonist ivuxolimab. This TCR was recovered from an adult with an advanced solid tumor such as melanoma, head and neck, liver or kidney cancer. Read as DNA, the sequence is TGTGCCAGCAGTGAACTAGCGGGGGGAGCAGATACGCAGTATTTT. It translates to CASSELAGGADTQYF.